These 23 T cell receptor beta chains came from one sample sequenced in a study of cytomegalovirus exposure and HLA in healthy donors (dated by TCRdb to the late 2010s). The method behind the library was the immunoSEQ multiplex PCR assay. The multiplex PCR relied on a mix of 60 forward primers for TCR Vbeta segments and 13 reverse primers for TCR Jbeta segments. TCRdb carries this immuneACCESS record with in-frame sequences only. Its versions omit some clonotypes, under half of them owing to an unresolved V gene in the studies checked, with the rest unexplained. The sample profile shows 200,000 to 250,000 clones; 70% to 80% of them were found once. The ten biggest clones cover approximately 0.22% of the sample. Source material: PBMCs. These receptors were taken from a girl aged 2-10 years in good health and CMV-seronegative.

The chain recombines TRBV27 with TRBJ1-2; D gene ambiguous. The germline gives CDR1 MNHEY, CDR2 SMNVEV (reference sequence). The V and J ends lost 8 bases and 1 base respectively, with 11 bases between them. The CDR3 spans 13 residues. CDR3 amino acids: CASGLTVNYGYTF. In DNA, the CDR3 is TGTGCCAGCGGACTCACAGTTAACTATGGCTACACCTTC.

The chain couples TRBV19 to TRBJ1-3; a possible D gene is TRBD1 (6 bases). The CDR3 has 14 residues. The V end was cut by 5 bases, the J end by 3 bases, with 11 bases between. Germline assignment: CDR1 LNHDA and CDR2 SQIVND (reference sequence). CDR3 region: CASSPRQVGNTIYF. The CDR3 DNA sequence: TGTGCCAGTAGTCCCAGACAGGTTGGAAACACCATATATTTT.

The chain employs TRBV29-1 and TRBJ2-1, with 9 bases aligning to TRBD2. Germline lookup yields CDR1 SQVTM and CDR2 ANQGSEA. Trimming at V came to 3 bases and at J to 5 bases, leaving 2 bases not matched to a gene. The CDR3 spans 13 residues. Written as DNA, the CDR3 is TGCAGCGTTGAGGGCGGGAGGGACAATGAGCAGTTCTTC. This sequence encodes CSVEGGRDNEQFF.

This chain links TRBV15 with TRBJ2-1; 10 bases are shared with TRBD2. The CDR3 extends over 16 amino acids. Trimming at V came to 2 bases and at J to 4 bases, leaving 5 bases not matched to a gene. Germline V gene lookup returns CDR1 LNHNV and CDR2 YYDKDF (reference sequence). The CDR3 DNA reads TGTGCCACCAGCAGACCGACTAGCGGGCGGTACAATGAGCAGTTCTTC. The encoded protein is CATSRPTSGRYNEQFF. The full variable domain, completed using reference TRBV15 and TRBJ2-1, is DAMVIQNPRYQVTQFGKPVTLSCSQTLNHNVMYWYQQKSSQAPKLLFHYYDKDFNNEADTPDNFQSRRPNTSFCFLDIRSPGLGDTAMYLCATSRPTSGRYNEQFFGPGTRLTVL.

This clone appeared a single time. CDR3 residues: CASSLLGAFNEKLFF. The DNA of the CDR3 is TGCGCCAGCAGCCTGCTTGGGGCCTTTAATGAAAAACTGTTTTTT. J is TRBJ1-4 and V is TRBV23-1; D might be TRBD1 (5 bases). Being an ORF, TRBV23-1 has a function that is uncertain. V shed 6 bases and J shed 4 bases, with 15 bases lying between them. The CDR3 is 15 amino acids.

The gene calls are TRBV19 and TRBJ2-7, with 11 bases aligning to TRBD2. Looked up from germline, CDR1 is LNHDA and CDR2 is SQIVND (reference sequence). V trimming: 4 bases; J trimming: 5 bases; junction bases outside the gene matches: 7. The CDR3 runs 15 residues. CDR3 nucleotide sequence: TGTGCCAGTAGTAACTTAGCGGGAGGGCCCCACGAGCAGTACTTC. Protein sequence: CASSNLAGGPHEQYF. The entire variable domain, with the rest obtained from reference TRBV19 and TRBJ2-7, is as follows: DGGITQSPKYLFRKEGQNVTLSCEQNLNHDAMYWYRQDPGQGLRLIYYSQIVNDFQKGDIAEGYSVSREKKESFPLTVTSAQKNPTAFYLCASSNLAGGPHEQYFGPGTRLTVT.

CDR3 DNA: TGTGCCAGCAGCCCCGCGGGTTCCTCCTACAATGAGCAGTTCTTC. Its translation: CASSPAGSSYNEQFF. The chain is built from TRBV5-4 and TRBJ2-1; weak D call: TRBD2 (5 bases). The CDR3 runs 15 residues. V lost 4 bases, J lost 0 bases, and 11 bases lay in between. From germline, CDR1 is SGHNT and CDR2 YYREEE (reference sequence).

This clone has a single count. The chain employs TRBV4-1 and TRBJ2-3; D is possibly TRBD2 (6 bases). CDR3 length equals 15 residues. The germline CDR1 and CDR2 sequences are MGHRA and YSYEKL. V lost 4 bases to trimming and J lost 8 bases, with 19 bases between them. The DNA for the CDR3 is TGCGCCAGCAGCCTGGGCGGGACGCTTCCCAGTACGCAGTATTTT. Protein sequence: CASSLGGTLPSTQYF.

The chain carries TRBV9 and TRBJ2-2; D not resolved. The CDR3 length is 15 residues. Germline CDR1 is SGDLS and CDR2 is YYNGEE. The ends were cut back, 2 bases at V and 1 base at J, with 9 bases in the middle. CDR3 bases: TGTGCCAGCAGCGTCCTAGACTGGAACACCGGGGAGCTGTTTTTT. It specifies CASSVLDWNTGELFF. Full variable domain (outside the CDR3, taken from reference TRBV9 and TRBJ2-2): DSGVTQTPKHLITATGQRVTLRCSPRSGDLSVYWYQQSLDQGLQFLIQYYNGEERAKGNILERFSAQQFPDLHSELNLSSLELGDSALYFCASSVLDWNTGELFFGEGSRLTVL.

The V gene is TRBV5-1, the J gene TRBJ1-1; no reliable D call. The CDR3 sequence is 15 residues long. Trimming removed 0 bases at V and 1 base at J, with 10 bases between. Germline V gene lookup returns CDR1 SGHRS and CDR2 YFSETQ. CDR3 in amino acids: CASSLAGRANTEAFF. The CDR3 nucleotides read TGCGCCAGCAGCTTGGCTGGGAGGGCGAACACTGAAGCTTTCTTT.

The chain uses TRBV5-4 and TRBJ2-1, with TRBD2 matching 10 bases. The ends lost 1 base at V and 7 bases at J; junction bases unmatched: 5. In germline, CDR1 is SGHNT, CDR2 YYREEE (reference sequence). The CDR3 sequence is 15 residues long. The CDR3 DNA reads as TGTGCCAGCAGCTTGCCTAGCGGGAGAGGTAATGAGCAGTTCTTC. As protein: CASSLPSGRGNEQFF. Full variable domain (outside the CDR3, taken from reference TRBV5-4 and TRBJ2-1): ETGVTQSPTHLIKTRGQQVTLRCSSQSGHNTVSWYQQALGQGPQFIFQYYREEENGRGNFPPRFSGLQFPNYSSELNVNALELDDSALYLCASSLPSGRGNEQFFGPGTRLTVL.

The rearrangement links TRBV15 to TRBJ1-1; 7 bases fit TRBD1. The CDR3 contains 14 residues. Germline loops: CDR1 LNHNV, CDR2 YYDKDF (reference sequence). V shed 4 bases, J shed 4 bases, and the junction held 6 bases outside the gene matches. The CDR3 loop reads CATSKAQGSTEAFF. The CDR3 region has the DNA TGTGCCACCAGCAAAGCACAGGGGAGCACTGAAGCTTTCTTT.

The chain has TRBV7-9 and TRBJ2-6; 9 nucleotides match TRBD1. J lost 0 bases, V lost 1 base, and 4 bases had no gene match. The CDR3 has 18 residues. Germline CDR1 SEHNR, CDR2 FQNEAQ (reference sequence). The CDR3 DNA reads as TGTGCCAGCAGCTTAGTAGGGACAGGGCGCTCTGGGGCCAACGTCCTGACTTTC. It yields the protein CASSLVGTGRSGANVLTF.

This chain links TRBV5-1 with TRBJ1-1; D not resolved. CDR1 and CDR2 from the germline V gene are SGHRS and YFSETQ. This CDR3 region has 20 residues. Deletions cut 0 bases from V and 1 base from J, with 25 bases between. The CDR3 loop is CASSLGGVTPLRGWNTEAFF. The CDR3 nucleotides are TGCGCCAGCAGCTTGGGCGGAGTGACTCCACTAAGAGGGTGGAACACTGAAGCTTTCTTT.

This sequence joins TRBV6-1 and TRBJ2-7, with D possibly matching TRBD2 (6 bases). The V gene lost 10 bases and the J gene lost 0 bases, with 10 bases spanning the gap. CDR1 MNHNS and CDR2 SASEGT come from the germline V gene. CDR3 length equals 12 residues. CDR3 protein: CAIGTYSYEQYF. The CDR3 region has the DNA TGTGCCATTGGGACTTACTCCTACGAGCAGTACTTC.

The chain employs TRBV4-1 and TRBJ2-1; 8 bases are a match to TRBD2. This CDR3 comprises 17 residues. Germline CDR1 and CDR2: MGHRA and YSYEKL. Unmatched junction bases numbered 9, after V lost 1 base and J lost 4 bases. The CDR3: CASSQGLQAGGYNEQFF. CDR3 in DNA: TGCGCCAGCAGCCAAGGACTACAGGCGGGAGGTTACAATGAGCAGTTCTTC.

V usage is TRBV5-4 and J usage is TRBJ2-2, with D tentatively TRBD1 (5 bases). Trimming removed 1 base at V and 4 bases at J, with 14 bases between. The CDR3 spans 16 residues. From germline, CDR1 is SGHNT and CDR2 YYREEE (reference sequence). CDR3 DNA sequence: TGTGCCAGCAGCTTGACATGGGGCGCGTCCACCGGGGAGCTGTTTTTT. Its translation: CASSLTWGASTGELFF.

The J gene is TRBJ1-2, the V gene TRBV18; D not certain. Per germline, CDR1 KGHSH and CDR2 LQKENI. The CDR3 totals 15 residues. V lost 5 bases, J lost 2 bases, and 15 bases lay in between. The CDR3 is CASSFPVTENYGYTF. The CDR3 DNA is TGTGCCAGCTCATTCCCAGTTACGGAGAACTATGGCTACACCTTC.

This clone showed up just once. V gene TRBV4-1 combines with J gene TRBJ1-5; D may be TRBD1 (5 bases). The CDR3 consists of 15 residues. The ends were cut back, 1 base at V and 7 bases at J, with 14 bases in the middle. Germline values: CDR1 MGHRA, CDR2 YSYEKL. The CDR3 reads CASSQVGGAGQPQHF. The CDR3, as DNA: TGCGCCAGCAGCCAAGTAGGAGGGGCTGGGCAGCCCCAGCATTTT.

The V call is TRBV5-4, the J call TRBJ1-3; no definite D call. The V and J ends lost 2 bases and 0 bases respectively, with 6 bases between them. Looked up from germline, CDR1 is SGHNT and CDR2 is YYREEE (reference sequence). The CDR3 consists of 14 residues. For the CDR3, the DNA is TGTGCCAGCAGCTTCGGTAGCTCTGGAAACACCATATATTTT. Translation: CASSFGSSGNTIYF.

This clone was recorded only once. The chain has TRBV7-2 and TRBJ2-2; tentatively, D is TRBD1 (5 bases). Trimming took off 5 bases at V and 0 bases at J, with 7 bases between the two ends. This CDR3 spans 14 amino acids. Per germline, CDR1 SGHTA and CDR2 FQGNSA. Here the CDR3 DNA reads TGTGCCAGCAGCCAGGGTCCGAACACCGGGGAGCTGTTTTTT. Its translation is CASSQGPNTGELFF.

The CDR3 spells CASSPRVGGGYTF. For the CDR3, the DNA is TGCGCCAGCAGCCCGCGGGTAGGAGGCGGCTACACCTTC. The genes are TRBV5-1 and TRBJ1-2; D is unresolved. This CDR3 has 13 residues. Trimming took 4 bases from V and 8 from J, leaving 15 bases between them. Germline CDR1 and CDR2: SGHRS and YFSETQ.

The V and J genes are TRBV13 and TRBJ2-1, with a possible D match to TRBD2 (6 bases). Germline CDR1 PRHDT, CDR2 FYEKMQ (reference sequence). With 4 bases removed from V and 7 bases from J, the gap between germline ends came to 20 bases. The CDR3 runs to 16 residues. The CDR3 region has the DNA TGTGCCAGCAGCTCCTTGACTAGGGGAAGAGGAAATGAGCAGTTCTTC. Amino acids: CASSSLTRGRGNEQFF.